These 3 T cell receptor beta chains came from one sample sequenced in a study of shared clonotypes between healthy human individuals. Produced via immunoSEQ multiplex PCR; TCRdb's table is partial and in-frame only. The sample records some 2,400,000 clones, approximately 96% being singletons. The specimen was naive CD4+ T cells sorted from blood. Subset denoted: CD45RA+ positively selected. These receptor sequences come from a man younger than 35 in good health.

The chain links TRBV7-9 to TRBJ1-1, with TRBD1 matching 8 bases. CDR1 SEHNR and CDR2 FQNEAQ come from the germline V gene (reference sequence). The CDR3 is 16 residues long. The V and J ends lost 5 bases and 0 bases, in that order; junction bases with no gene match: 8. The CDR3 sequence is CASSPGQGTMNTEAFF. CDR3 sequence (DNA): TGTGCCAGCAGCCCTGGACAGGGCACAATGAACACTGAAGCTTTCTTT.

The chain couples TRBV6-6 to TRBJ2-7, with unresolved D. Looked up from germline, CDR1 is MNHNY and CDR2 is SVGAGI (reference sequence). This CDR3 contains 15 residues. V lost 8 bases and J 1 base, leaving 18 bases between the germline ends. CDR3 DNA sequence: TGTGCCAGCCGCCCAAACCCAGGTCGTTCCTACGAGCAGTACTTC. Encoded protein: CASRPNPGRSYEQYF.

The CDR3 protein is CASSVGGTGLSEQFF. The CDR3 nucleotides read TGTGCCAGCAGCGTAGGAGGGACAGGGTTGAGTGAGCAGTTCTTC. The chain links TRBV9 to TRBJ2-1, with TRBD1 matching 9 bases. Germline V lookup: CDR1 SGDLS, CDR2 YYNGEE. The CDR3 runs to 15 residues. Germline trimming cut 0 bases from V and 9 bases from J; bases unmatched to any gene: 7.